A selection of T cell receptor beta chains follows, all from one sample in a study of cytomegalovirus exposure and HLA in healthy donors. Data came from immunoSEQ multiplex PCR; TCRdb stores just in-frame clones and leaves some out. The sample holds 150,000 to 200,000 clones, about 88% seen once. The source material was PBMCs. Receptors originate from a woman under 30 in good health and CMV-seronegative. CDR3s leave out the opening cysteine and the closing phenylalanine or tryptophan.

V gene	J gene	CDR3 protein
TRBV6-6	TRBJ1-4	ASSNRGGNEKLF
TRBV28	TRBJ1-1	ASSSGGTEAF
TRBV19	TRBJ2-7	ASSSLASGNYEQY
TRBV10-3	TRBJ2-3	AISESYLSTADTQY
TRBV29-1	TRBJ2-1	SVEALLTSRRGPYYNEQF
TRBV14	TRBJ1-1	ASSPKLRGFEAF
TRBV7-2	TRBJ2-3	ASSRQLERGTDTQY
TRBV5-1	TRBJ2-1	ASSSGLAGGANEQF
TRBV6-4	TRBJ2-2	ASGTGDTGELF
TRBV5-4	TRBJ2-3	ASTPGGGRGTDTQY
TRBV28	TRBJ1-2	ASSSGTGIYGYT
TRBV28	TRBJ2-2	ASSPLDTRRNTGELF
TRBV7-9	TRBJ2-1	ASSLIRGNGEQF
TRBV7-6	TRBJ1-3	ASSRQGSGNTIY
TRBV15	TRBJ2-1	ATSRDTAGAGVVEQF
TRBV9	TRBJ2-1	ASSVVVEASEQF
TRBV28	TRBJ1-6	ASSLTGVRGSPLH
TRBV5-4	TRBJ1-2	ASRSPGQNLYGYT
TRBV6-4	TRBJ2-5	ASSDDGGSGQETQY
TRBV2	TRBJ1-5	ASSLLNQPQH
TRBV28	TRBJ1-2	ATATKDRGHGYT
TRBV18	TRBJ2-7	ASSPATGPYEQY
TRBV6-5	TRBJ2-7	ATGSTGYEQY
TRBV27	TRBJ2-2	ASTFSFGEGETGELF
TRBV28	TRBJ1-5	ASRGTGTSNQPQH
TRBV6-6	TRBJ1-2	ASSYTDNYGYT
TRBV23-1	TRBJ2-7	ASLGLAGYVRLEQY
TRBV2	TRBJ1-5	ASSEFDQGAESNQPQH
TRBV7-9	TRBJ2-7	ASSPRGSGGREQY
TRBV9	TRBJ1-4	ASSVGHAGTTEKLF
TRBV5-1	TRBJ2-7	ASSQDTNYEQY
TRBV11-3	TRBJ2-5	ASSSREGQETQY
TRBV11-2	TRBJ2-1	ASSPLAGGSYNEQF
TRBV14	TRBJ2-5	ASSPLAGGLETQY
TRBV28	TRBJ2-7	ASLQGYEQY
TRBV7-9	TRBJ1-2	ASSAYGYT
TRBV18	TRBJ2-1	ASSPLLLRANEQF